Listed here are 20 T cell receptor beta chains from one sample, sequenced in a study of Graves' ophthalmopathy and Graves' hyperthyroidism. TCR beta CDR3 regions were amplified from RNA transcripts. Following a first-round RT-PCR that used HTBI primers, a second-round multiplex PCR was carried out. From the multiplex PCR reads, TCRdb called clonotypes with MiXCR, one entry per CDR3 protein. The table records about 1.2 million distinct CDR3 sequences, 35% to 40% of them present only once. Sequenced: peripheral blood or thyroid tissue (not recorded which). The receptors shown here come from an adult man with Graves' hyperthyroidism.

The sample holds many counts of this clonotype. The V gene is TRBV2, the J gene TRBJ2-2; a possible D gene is TRBD2 (7 bases). CDR3 length: 15 amino acids. Germline loops: CDR1 SNHLY, CDR2 FYNNEI. Trimming took 8 bases from V and 4 from J, leaving 17 bases between them. In nucleotides, the CDR3 is TGTGCCAGCGGGCGGAGGGGGGGTTTCACCGGGGAGCTGTTTTTT. It yields the protein CASGRRGGFTGELFF.

This clonotype was detected ten times or more. The rearrangement uses TRBV5-1 and TRBJ1-2; 7 bases align to TRBD1. This CDR3 comprises 16 residues. Trimming at V came to 5 bases and at J to 1 base, leaving 11 bases not matched to a gene. CDR1 is SGHRS and CDR2 is YFSETQ in the germline V gene. CDR3 coding DNA: TGCGCCAGCAGTCAGAGGACAGGCACCAATAACTATGGCTACACCTTC. This encodes CASSQRTGTNNYGYTF.

In its sample, this clonotype was seen a few times. This chain uses TRBV11-2 with TRBJ2-5; D assignment may be TRBD1 or TRBD2 (5 bases each). The length of the CDR3 is 14 residues. Trimming stripped 5 bases from V and 5 bases from J, with 15 bases between. Germline lookup yields CDR1 SGHAT and CDR2 FQNNGV. The CDR3 nucleotides read TGTGCCAGCAGCCAAGTCGGGGCGGGCGAGACCCAGTACTTC. It codes for CASSQVGAGETQYF.

On this clonotype itself: This could be a read error, since a much larger clone is one nucleotide away. The rearrangement uses TRBV19 and TRBJ2-7; D gene uncertain. Germline loops: CDR1 LNHDA, CDR2 SQIVND (reference sequence). The CDR3 is 15 amino acids. The DNA for the CDR3 is TGTGCCAGTAGTATCTACAGTTCCGGATCTGACGAGCGGTACTTC. It specifies CASSIYSSGSDERYF.

This clonotype occurred a few times. V is TRBV7-2 and J is TRBJ2-2, with 11 bases aligning to TRBD2. Germline assignment: CDR1 SGHTA and CDR2 FQGNSA. J was trimmed by 1 base and V by 3 bases; bases with no gene match: 7. The CDR3 is 18 residues long. CDR3 sequence reads: CASSFRTSGLQNTGELFF. In DNA form, the CDR3 reads TGTGCCAGCAGCTTTCGGACTAGCGGGTTACAGAACACCGGGGAGCTGTTTTTT.

The gene calls are TRBV2 and TRBJ2-7; D is ambiguous. The CDR3 totals 14 residues. Germline lookup yields CDR1 SNHLY and CDR2 FYNNEI. The V gene lost 8 bases and the J gene lost 1 base, with 15 bases spanning the gap. The CDR3 reads CASLADLGSYEQYF. DNA for the CDR3: TGTGCCAGCCTTGCTGACCTGGGGTCCTACGAGCAGTACTTC.

The rearrangement links TRBV28 to TRBJ1-5; D gene ambiguous. The germline V and J ends were trimmed by 3 bases and 6 bases, with 15 bases remaining between them. The CDR3 contains 15 residues. Per the germline V gene, CDR1 is MDHEN and CDR2 is SYDVKM. This CDR3 is CASSFPGLTSQPQHF. The CDR3 DNA follows: TGTGCCAGCAGTTTTCCAGGTCTTACCAGTCAGCCCCAGCATTTT.

In this sample, this clonotype turned up many times. The CDR3: CASRGTDTEAFF. In DNA form, the CDR3 reads TGTGCCAGCAGGGGGACAGACACTGAAGCTTTCTTT. The chain employs TRBV2 and TRBJ1-1; 7 bases match TRBD1. The trim removed 6 bases at V and 3 bases at J, leaving 1 base unmatched. The CDR3 runs 12 residues. Per the germline V gene, CDR1 is SNHLY and CDR2 is FYNNEI.

The chain has TRBV9 and TRBJ2-2; no clear D gene. CDR3 length equals 11 residues. Germline V gives CDR1 SGDLS, CDR2 YYNGEE. Deletions cut 9 bases from V and 5 bases from J, with 8 bases between. The CDR3 sequence is CATRGTGELFF. The CDR3 DNA follows: TGTGCCACACGTGGGACCGGGGAGCTGTTTTTT.

V gene TRBV12-3 or TRBV12-4 combines with J gene TRBJ1-2; no definite D call. This CDR3 comprises 13 residues. The V end was cut by 3 bases, the J end by 5 bases, with 10 bases between. The CDR3 here is CASSLNGWYGYTF. The CDR3 DNA sequence: TGTGCCAGCAGTTTGAACGGTTGGTATGGCTACACCTTC.

The chain has TRBV25-1 and TRBJ1-6; the match to TRBD1 covers 12 bases. The CDR3 has 15 amino acids. Unmatched junction bases numbered 10, after V lost 5 bases and J lost 14 bases. Looked up from germline, CDR1 is MGHDK and CDR2 is SYGVNS. The CDR3 DNA is TGTGCCAGCAGTTCTCCGGGACAGGGGGCGCGGACCCTCCACTTT. It yields the protein CASSSPGQGARTLHF.

The chain uses TRBV7-2 and TRBJ1-2; D is ambiguous. Germline values: CDR1 SGHTA, CDR2 FQGNSA. The V and J ends lost 5 bases and 5 bases respectively, with 15 bases between them. CDR3 size: 14 residues. The CDR3 region has the DNA TGTGCCAGCAGCCCTACCGGACTGAGTTATGGCTACACCTTC. It translates to CASSPTGLSYGYTF. The entire variable domain, with the rest obtained from reference TRBV7-2 and TRBJ1-2, is as follows: GAGVSQSPSNKVTEKGKDVELRCDPISGHTALYWYRQSLGQGLEFLIYFQGNSAPDKSGLPSDRFSAERTGGSVSTLTIQRTQQEDSAVYLCASSPTGLSYGYTFGSGTRLTVV.

This clonotype was detected many times. The genes are TRBV2 and TRBJ1-1; D unresolved. V shed 8 bases and J shed 0 bases, with 13 bases lying between them. This CDR3 is 14 amino acids long. CDR1 and CDR2 from the germline V gene are SNHLY and FYNNEI. CDR3 sequence reads: CASAPDGMNTEAFF. The CDR3, as DNA: TGTGCCAGCGCCCCCGACGGAATGAACACTGAAGCTTTCTTT.

This clonotype has at least ten counts. The V call is TRBV2, the J call TRBJ1-5; D remains ambiguous. Germline CDR1 SNHLY, CDR2 FYNNEI. CDR3 length: 17 residues. The V end was cut by 6 bases, the J end by 5 bases, with 23 bases between. CDR3 protein: CASSPYARIRGDQPQHF. CDR3 sequence (DNA): TGTGCCAGCAGCCCTTATGCAAGGATAAGAGGCGATCAGCCCCAGCATTTT. The full variable domain, completed using reference TRBV2 and TRBJ1-5, is EPEVTQTPSHQVTQMGQEVILRCVPISNHLYFYWYRQILGQKVEFLVSFYNNEISEKSEIFDDQFSVERPDGSNFTLKIRSTKLEDSAMYFCASSPYARIRGDQPQHFGDGTRLSIL.

This clonotype appeared many times. This chain uses TRBV6-2 or TRBV6-3 with TRBJ1-5; D unclear. The CDR3 sequence is 13 residues long. V lost 7 bases, J lost 6 bases, and 13 bases lay in between. Germline V gene data show CDR1 as MNHEY and CDR2 as SVGEGT. CDR3 coding DNA: TGTGCCAGCACCGTCGGAAGGGCTCAGCCCCAGCATTTT. Amino acid sequence: CASTVGRAQPQHF.

This chain joins TRBV6-6 and TRBJ1-1, with D maybe TRBD1 (6 bases). Germline CDR1 and CDR2: MNHNY and SVGAGI (reference sequence). V lost 8 bases and J lost 11, with 12 bases in between. CDR3 length equals 10 residues. The CDR3 bases are TGTGCCAGCTGTAAGGGGGGGGCTTTCTTT. This translates into CASCKGGAFF.

The J gene is TRBJ1-2, the V gene TRBV7-9, with D unresolved. CDR3 size: 15 residues. Trimming took off 5 bases at V and 4 bases at J, with 17 bases between the two ends. Germline CDR1 reads SEHNR; CDR2 reads FQNEAQ (reference sequence). For the CDR3, the DNA is TGTGCCAGCAGCATAGGGCTTCCCTGGGGCTATGGCTACACCTTC. This gives the protein CASSIGLPWGYGYTF.

This clonotype appeared many times. This chain uses TRBV5-1 with TRBJ1-2; D perhaps matches TRBD1 (6 bases). This CDR3 is built from 14 residues. The germline CDR1 and CDR2 sequences are SGHRS and YFSETQ. The V gene lost 0 bases and the J gene lost 8 bases, with 14 bases spanning the gap. CDR3 bases: TGCGCCAGCAGCTTGGCCTCGGGGGCGGACGGCTACACCTTC. This gives the protein CASSLASGADGYTF. Combining the CDR3 with reference TRBV5-1 and TRBJ1-2 gives the whole variable domain KAGVTQTPRYLIKTRGQQVTLSCSPISGHRSVSWYQQTPGQGLQFLFEYFSETQRNKGNFPGRFSGRQFSNSRSEMNVSTLELGDSALYLCASSLASGADGYTFGSGTRLTVV.

This clonotype has a count of ten or more. The chain recombines TRBV28 with TRBJ1-6; D gene unclear. The CDR3 loop spans 13 amino acids. Trimming pared 6 bases from V and 13 bases from J, leaving 16 bases between. Looked up from germline, CDR1 is MDHEN and CDR2 is SYDVKM. CDR3 in DNA: TGTGCCAGCAGCCGCGTCGCAAACTGGCCCCTCCACTTT. Amino acid sequence: CASSRVANWPLHF.

The rearrangement links TRBV5-5 to TRBJ1-2, with D unclear. This CDR3 is built from 13 residues. V was pared by 4 bases and J by 4 bases, with 11 bases between. The germline gives CDR1 SGHKS, CDR2 YYEKEE (reference sequence). The CDR3 DNA is TGTGCCAGCAGCCTTCACGGTTGCTATGGCTACACCTTC. This translates into CASSLHGCYGYTF.